This TCR beta chain was identified in a study of blood T cell repertoires in COVID-19. Some clones are missing from TCRdb's copy, which holds only in-frame ones; the method was immunoSEQ multiplex PCR. The sample lists about 200,000 clones, 88% occurring once. Germline values: CDR1 SNHLY, CDR2 FYNNEI. V was pared by 7 bases and J by 2 bases, with 14 bases between. The CDR3 has 14 amino acids. The chain combines TRBV2 with TRBJ1-1; possibly TRBD1 for D (6 bases). The receptor was derived from a man aged 18 to 29 with active or convalescent COVID-19. The specimen was peripheral blood. CDR3 DNA: TGTGCCAGCATCAGACAGGCATTTAACACTGAAGCTTTCTTT. Translation: CASIRQAFNTEAFF. The whole variable domain, remainder taken from reference TRBV2 and TRBJ1-1, is EPEVTQTPSHQVTQMGQEVILRCVPISNHLYFYWYRQILGQKVEFLVSFYNNEISEKSEIFDDQFSVERPDGSNFTLKIRSTKLEDSAMYFCASIRQAFNTEAFFGQGTRLTVV.